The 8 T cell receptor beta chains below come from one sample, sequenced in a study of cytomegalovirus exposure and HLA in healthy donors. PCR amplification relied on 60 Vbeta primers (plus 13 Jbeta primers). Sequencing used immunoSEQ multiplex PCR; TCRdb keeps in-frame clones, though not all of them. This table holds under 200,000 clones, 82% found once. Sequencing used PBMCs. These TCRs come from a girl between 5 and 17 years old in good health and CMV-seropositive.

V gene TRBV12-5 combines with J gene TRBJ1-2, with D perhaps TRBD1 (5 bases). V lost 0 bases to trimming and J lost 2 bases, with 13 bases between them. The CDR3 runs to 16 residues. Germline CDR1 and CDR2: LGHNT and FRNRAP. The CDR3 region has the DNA TGTGCTAGTGGTTTGGTACTAAGGGGTGTGAACTATGGCTACACCTTC. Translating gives CASGLVLRGVNYGYTF.

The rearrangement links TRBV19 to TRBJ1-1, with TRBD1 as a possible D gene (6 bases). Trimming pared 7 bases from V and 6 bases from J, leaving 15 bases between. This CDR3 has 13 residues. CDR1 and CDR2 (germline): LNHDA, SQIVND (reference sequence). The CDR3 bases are TGTGCCAGTATCGCAGGGAGGGGGGCTGAAGCTTTCTTT. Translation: CASIAGRGAEAFF.

The chain's CDR3 is CASSYSAATSYNEQFF. The DNA of the CDR3 is TGTGCCAGCAGTTACTCGGCCGCAACCTCCTACAATGAGCAGTTCTTC. The rearrangement links TRBV6-5 to TRBJ2-1; D ambiguous. Trimming removed 0 bases at V and 0 bases at J, with 9 bases between. CDR1 MNHEY and CDR2 SVGAGI come from the germline V gene. CDR3 size: 16 residues.

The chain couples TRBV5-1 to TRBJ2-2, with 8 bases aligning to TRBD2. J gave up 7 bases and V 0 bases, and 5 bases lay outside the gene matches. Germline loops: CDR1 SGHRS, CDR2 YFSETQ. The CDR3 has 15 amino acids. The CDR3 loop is CASSLDGRALGELFF. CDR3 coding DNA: TGCGCCAGCAGCTTGGACGGGAGGGCCCTCGGGGAGCTGTTTTTT.

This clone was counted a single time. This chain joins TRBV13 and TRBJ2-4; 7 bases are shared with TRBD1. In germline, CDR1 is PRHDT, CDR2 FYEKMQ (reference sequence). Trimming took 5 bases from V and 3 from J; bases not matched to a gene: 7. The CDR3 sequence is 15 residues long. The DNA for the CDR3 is TGTGCCAGCAGCCTGACAGGGCTTAGCAAAAACATTCAGTACTTC. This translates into CASSLTGLSKNIQYF.

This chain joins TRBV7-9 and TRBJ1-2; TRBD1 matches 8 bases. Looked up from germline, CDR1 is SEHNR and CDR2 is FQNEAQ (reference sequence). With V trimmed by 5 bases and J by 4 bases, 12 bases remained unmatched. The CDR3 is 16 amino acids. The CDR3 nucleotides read TGTGCCAGCAGCGCTCCGGGACAGGACGCTTCCTATGGCTACACCTTC. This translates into CASSAPGQDASYGYTF.

The CDR3 DNA sequence: TGTGCCAGCAGCCAAGGGCCGGAGGGCGCAGATACGCAGTATTTT. It encodes CASSQGPEGADTQYF. V is TRBV7-2 and J is TRBJ2-3; possibly TRBD2 for D (6 bases). The CDR3 is made up of 15 amino acids. The ends were cut back, 5 bases at V and 4 bases at J, with 16 bases in the middle. Germline-derived CDR1 and CDR2 are SGHTA and FQGNSA.

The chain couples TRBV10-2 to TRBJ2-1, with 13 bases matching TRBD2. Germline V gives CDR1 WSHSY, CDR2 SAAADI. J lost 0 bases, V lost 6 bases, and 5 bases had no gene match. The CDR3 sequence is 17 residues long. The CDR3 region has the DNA TGCGCCAGCAGGGCACTAGCGGGGGGGTTCTCCTACAATGAGCAGTTCTTC. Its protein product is CASRALAGGFSYNEQFF.